This TCR beta chain was sequenced during a study of control samples from healthy donors and cancer patients. Trimming cost V 0 bases and J 2 bases; bases outside gene matches: 6. Per the germline V gene, CDR1 is LGHNT and CDR2 is FRNRAP. The CDR3 contains 17 residues. Generated by immunoSEQ multiplex PCR, the TCRdb table keeps only in-frame clones and is missing some. The sample carries approximately 97,000 clones, about 91% recorded once. Material: blood. The clonotype originates from a man under 40 in good health. This chain connects TRBV12-5 to TRBJ1-1, with TRBD1 matching 10 bases. The CDR3 DNA follows: TGTGCTAGTGGTTTGGTACTGGGACAGGGGAAAAACACTGAAGCTTTCTTT. This gives the protein CASGLVLGQGKNTEAFF.